This is a list of T cell receptor beta chains from one sample in a study of blood T cell repertoires in COVID-19. Sequenced by immunoSEQ multiplex PCR; TCRdb stores in-frame clones only, minus some. This table holds approximately 77,000 clones, 70% to 90% found once. Sequenced sample: peripheral blood. Receptors originate from a man aged 25-40 years with acute or convalescent COVID-19. Each CDR3 is given with its conserved first and last residue. The D gene is left open where the match is weak. Clone size, where shown, is once, few, many, or a class for clones that have expanded.

D	size	V	J	CDR3	DNA
.	.	TRBV18	TRBJ2-7	CASSPIPRDGNEQYF	TGTGCCAGCTCACCAATTCCGCGGGATGGCAACGAGCAGTACTTC
TRBD1	.	TRBV30	TRBJ1-5	CAWSDTKGQGRAQPQHF	TGTGCCTGGAGCGACACTAAAGGACAGGGTCGCGCTCAGCCCCAGCATTTT
.	.	TRBV11-2	TRBJ1-1	CASRSPTGNTEAFF	TGTGCCAGCAGGAGCCCGACAGGGAACACTGAAGCTTTCTTT
TRBD1	.	TRBV18	TRBJ2-1	CASSPSDRAVFSEQFF	TGTGCCAGCTCACCATCGGACAGGGCTGTCTTCAGTGAGCAGTTCTTC
.	.	TRBV11-1	TRBJ2-5	CASSLEAFEETQYF	TGTGCCAGCAGCTTAGAAGCGTTTGAGGAGACCCAGTACTTC
.	.	TRBV6-5	TRBJ1-2	CASSPVRDTGYTF	TGTGCCAGCAGTCCCGTCCGGGATACCGGCTACACCTTC
TRBD1	.	TRBV6-5	TRBJ2-3	CASSYLGQGRADTQYF	TGTGCCAGCAGTTACCTGGGACAGGGTAGAGCAGATACGCAGTATTTT
TRBD1	.	TRBV3-1/TRBV3-2	TRBJ2-1	CASSLTGTGYNEQFF	TGTGCCAGCAGCCTCACCGGGACAGGGTACAATGAGCAGTTCTTC
TRBD1	.	TRBV27	TRBJ2-5	CASSLRGQGQETQYF	TGTGCCAGCAGCCTAAGGGGACAGGGCCAAGAGACCCAGTACTTC
TRBD1	.	TRBV6-1	TRBJ1-1	CASHGQGNTEAFF	TGTGCCAGCCACGGACAGGGGAACACTGAAGCTTTCTTT
.	once	TRBV9	TRBJ1-6	CASTRTTNSPLHF	TGTGCCAGCACCCGGACAACGAATTCACCCCTCCACTTT
TRBD1	.	TRBV7-9	TRBJ1-4	CASSQWTGDEKLFF	TGTGCCAGCAGCCAATGGACAGGGGATGAAAAACTGTTTTTT
.	.	TRBV5-1	TRBJ1-4	CASSSSRSIDEKLFF	TGCGCCAGCAGTTCTAGCAGGAGTATTGATGAAAAACTGTTTTTT
.	.	TRBV12-3/TRBV12-4	TRBJ2-1	CASSQYDEQFF	TGTGCCAGCAGCCAGTACGATGAGCAGTTCTTC
TRBD1	.	TRBV19	TRBJ1-5	CASVQGTLNQPQHF	TGTGCCAGCGTACAGGGGACACTAAATCAGCCCCAGCATTTT
.	.	TRBV10-3	TRBJ2-3	CAIRGSTDTQYF	TGTGCCATCCGGGGGTCCACAGATACGCAGTATTTT
TRBD2	.	TRBV6-6	TRBJ2-1	CASSYSSGRLPNEQFF	TGTGCCAGCAGTTACTCGAGCGGGAGGCTCCCCAATGAGCAGTTCTTC
.	.	TRBV6-6	TRBJ1-5	CASSYGGAAHNQPQHF	TGTGCCAGCAGTTACGGTGGGGCCGCACACAATCAGCCCCAGCATTTT
TRBD1	.	TRBV9	TRBJ2-5	CASSVAPSSLRGGLYQETQYF	TGTGCCAGCAGCGTAGCCCCGTCGTCCCTTAGAGGGGGCCTGTACCAAGAGACCCAGTACTTC
.	.	TRBV5-1	TRBJ1-3	CASSLGQGGGNTIYF	TGCGCCAGCAGCTTGGGGCAGGGCGGTGGAAACACCATATATTTT
.	.	TRBV5-4	TRBJ1-6	CASSLGGLTRGSPLHF	TGTGCCAGCAGCTTGGGAGGATTAACTCGAGGTTCACCCCTCCACTTT
TRBD1	.	TRBV18	TRBJ1-5	CASSTGQSSNQPQHF	TGTGCCAGCTCAACGGGACAGAGTTCCAATCAGCCCCAGCATTTT